The 25 T cell receptor beta chains below all came from one sample that was sequenced in a study of T cells in Graves' hyperthyroidism and ophthalmopathy. TCR beta CDR3 region amplification was performed from RNA transcripts. The study used the HTBI primer set for a first-round RT-PCR of the TCR CDR3. A single record per CDR3 protein comes from TCRdb applying MiXCR to the multiplex PCR reads. The sample has some 560,000 distinct CDR3 sequences, about 15% seen once. The specimen sequenced was blood. These receptors were obtained from a woman aged 25-40 years with Graves' hyperthyroidism.

The CDR3 spells CSVVNPEIAGVYNEQFF. The CDR3 DNA is TGCAGCGTTGTAAACCCGGAAATAGCGGGAGTGTACAATGAGCAGTTCTTC. V and J are TRBV29-1 and TRBJ2-1; 9 positions agree with TRBD2. The germline CDR1 and CDR2 sequences are SQVTM and ANQGSEA. This CDR3 comprises 17 residues. The J segment lost 4 bases and the V segment lost 4 bases, leaving 14 bases of the junction unmatched.

This clonotype was detected ten times or more. V is TRBV7-2 and J is TRBJ2-7; D is unclear. CDR1 and CDR2 from the germline V gene are SGHTA and FQGNSA. V was cut by 1 base and J by 4 bases, with 11 bases left in between. The CDR3 runs to 14 residues. The chain's CDR3 is CASSLGTRPYEQYF. As DNA, the CDR3 is TGTGCCAGCAGCTTAGGGACCAGGCCTTACGAGCAGTACTTC.

This clonotype was found many times. V gene TRBV18 combines with J gene TRBJ2-3; D is unclear. Trimming took 1 base from V and 5 from J, leaving 10 bases between them. The CDR3 is 14 residues long. CDR1 KGHSH and CDR2 LQKENI come from the germline V gene. The CDR3 region is CASSPRQNLDTQYF. DNA for the CDR3: TGTGCCAGCTCACCACGCCAGAATTTAGATACGCAGTATTTT.

This clonotype was seen repeatedly, ten times or more. DNA of the CDR3: TGCGCCAGCACTGAGGGGACAGAGAACACTGAAGCTTTCTTT. Its translation: CASTEGTENTEAFF. This chain uses TRBV5-1 with TRBJ1-1; 7 positions agree with TRBD1. The CDR3 is 14 amino acids. V was clipped by 6 bases and J by 1 base; unmatched bases: 6. Germline-derived CDR1 and CDR2 are SGHRS and YFSETQ.

The genes are TRBV20-1 and TRBJ1-2, with D hard to call. This CDR3 spans 16 amino acids. Germline CDR1 reads DFQATT; CDR2 reads SNEGSKA (reference sequence). Deletions cut 0 bases from V and 0 bases from J, with 14 bases between. The DNA of the CDR3 is TGCAGTGCTAGAGATTTTTCCGGACGTTCTAACTATGGCTACACCTTC. This translates into CSARDFSGRSNYGYTF.

This clonotype has at least ten counts. V gene TRBV9 combines with J gene TRBJ2-2, with a possible D match to TRBD1 (6 bases). Trimming cost V 1 base and J 5 bases, with 12 bases left between them. Germline-derived CDR1 and CDR2 are SGDLS and YYNGEE. The CDR3 extends over 15 amino acids. CDR3 loop: CASSVKGDETGELFF. CDR3 DNA: TGTGCCAGCAGCGTAAAGGGGGACGAGACCGGGGAGCTGTTTTTT.

This clonotype occurred many times. The genes are TRBV7-2 and TRBJ2-7, with D perhaps being TRBD1 or TRBD2 (7 bases each). The CDR3 is 15 residues long. CDR1 is SGHTA and CDR2 is FQGNSA in the germline V gene. Trimming stripped 3 bases from V and 0 bases from J, with 12 bases between. The CDR3 DNA sequence: TGTGCCAGCAGCTTTCAGGGGGGGGTCTCCTACGAGCAGTACTTC. It encodes CASSFQGGVSYEQYF.

This clonotype was seen many times. As DNA, the CDR3 is TGTGCCTGGAGTGATGGATATCAGCCCCAGCATTTT. Amino acid sequence: CAWSDGYQPQHF. The rearrangement joins TRBV30 to TRBJ1-5, with D hard to call. Trimming cost V 1 base and J 5 bases, with 6 bases left between them. CDR1 GTSNPN and CDR2 SVGIG come from the germline V gene (reference sequence). CDR3 length equals 12 residues.

The sample holds one count of this clonotype. A read error is possible here, since a much larger clone lies one base away. The chain is built from TRBV7-3 and TRBJ2-1, with 8 bases fitting TRBD2. The CDR3 sequence is 17 residues long. J lost 7 bases, V lost 2 bases, and 13 bases had no gene match. Germline-derived CDR1 and CDR2 are SGHTA and FQGTGA. CDR3 residues: CASSLGLLAGGGNEQFF. CDR3 bases: TGTGCCAGCAGCTTAGGCCTACTGGCGGGAGGAGGGAATGAGCAGTTCTTC.

This clonotype was seen repeatedly, ten times or more. J is TRBJ2-1 and V is TRBV20-1, with 10 positions matching TRBD2. The CDR3 is 15 amino acids. The J segment lost 4 bases and the V segment lost 3 bases, leaving 6 bases of the junction unmatched. In germline, CDR1 is DFQATT, CDR2 SNEGSKA (reference sequence). The CDR3 protein is CSARRPSGRYNEQFF. The CDR3 DNA is TGCAGTGCTAGGAGACCTAGCGGGAGATACAATGAGCAGTTCTTC.

This clonotype has a count of ten or more. This chain joins TRBV6-2 or TRBV6-3 and TRBJ2-1; D might be TRBD1 or TRBD2, each matching 6 bases. In germline, CDR1 is MNHEY, CDR2 SVGEGT. The V gene lost 6 bases and the J gene lost 9 bases, with 9 bases spanning the gap. The CDR3 is made up of 11 amino acids. CDR3 in amino acids: CASRKGGEQFF. For the CDR3, the DNA is TGTGCCAGCAGAAAGGGGGGTGAGCAGTTCTTC.

This chain uses TRBV11-1 with TRBJ2-4; 8 bases are shared with TRBD2. Germline values: CDR1 SGHAT, CDR2 FQDESV (reference sequence). The CDR3 is made up of 15 amino acids. The junction had 7 bases not matched to a gene; V was cut back by 3 bases and J by 6 bases. The CDR3 protein is CASSLEAGGLNIQYF. CDR3 bases: TGTGCCAGCAGCTTGGAGGCGGGAGGTTTAAACATTCAGTACTTC.

This clonotype was counted ten times or more. The rearrangement uses TRBV11-2 and TRBJ2-7; 7 nucleotides agree with TRBD2. J lost 3 bases, V lost 1 base, and 6 bases had no gene match. Looked up from germline, CDR1 is SGHAT and CDR2 is FQNNGV. The CDR3 runs 15 residues. The CDR3 sequence: CASSLVGAGNYEQYF. The DNA for the CDR3 is TGTGCCAGCAGCTTAGTAGGAGCGGGAAACTACGAGCAGTACTTC.

This clonotype occurred many times. The J gene is TRBJ2-3, the V gene TRBV6-2 or TRBV6-3, with D possibly TRBD2 on 6 matching bases. Germline values: CDR1 MNHEY, CDR2 SVGEGT. The CDR3 loop spans 15 amino acids. Trimming pared 2 bases from V and 3 bases from J, leaving 12 bases between. The DNA of the CDR3 is TGTGCCAGCAGTTACGAGGGAGGACCAACAGATACGCAGTATTTT. Amino acid sequence: CASSYEGGPTDTQYF.

The V and J genes are TRBV7-2 and TRBJ1-1; D gene ambiguous. The CDR3 is 13 residues long. Germline CDR1 is SGHTA and CDR2 is FQGNSA. V was pared by 5 bases and J by 6 bases, with 13 bases between. This CDR3 reads CASSPGPFPEAFF. In DNA form, the CDR3 reads TGTGCCAGCAGCCCCGGTCCGTTCCCTGAAGCTTTCTTT. The full variable domain, rest sourced from reference TRBV7-2 and TRBJ1-1, is GAGVSQSPSNKVTEKGKDVELRCDPISGHTALYWYRQSLGQGLEFLIYFQGNSAPDKSGLPSDRFSAERTGGSVSTLTIQRTQQEDSAVYLCASSPGPFPEAFFGQGTRLTVV.

This clonotype was counted many times. The genes are TRBV12-3 or TRBV12-4 and TRBJ1-6, with 9 bases identical to TRBD1. Trimming removed 6 bases from V and 8 bases from J; junction bases left unmatched: 8. This CDR3 region has 15 residues. The CDR3 sequence: CASRMGQGVYSPLHF. CDR3 DNA sequence: TGTGCCAGCAGGATGGGACAGGGAGTATATTCACCCCTCCACTTT.

This clonotype was picked up a small number of times. The chain combines TRBV12-5 with TRBJ2-2; D is unresolved. CDR1 is LGHNT, CDR2 FRNRAP, per germline. Trimming stripped 0 bases from V and 6 bases from J, with 8 bases between. CDR3 length: 14 residues. The CDR3 DNA is TGTGCTAGTGGTTTGGTAGTGGGGTCCGGGGAGCTGTTTTTT. Translating it yields CASGLVVGSGELFF.

V and J are TRBV4-2 and TRBJ2-4; weak D call: TRBD2 (6 bases). Germline CDR1 reads LGHNA; CDR2 reads YNFKEQ. The CDR3 loop spans 15 amino acids. The V end was cut by 0 bases, the J end by 3 bases, with 9 bases between. CDR3 sequence: CASSQDWGDKNIQYF. CDR3 sequence (DNA): TGTGCCAGCAGCCAAGATTGGGGGGACAAAAACATTCAGTACTTC.

This clonotype was seen a few times. V usage is TRBV15 and J usage is TRBJ2-5, with 11 positions matching TRBD2. V lost 1 base and J lost 5; bases outside the gene matches: 3. CDR1 is LNHNV, CDR2 YYDKDF, per germline (reference sequence). The length of the CDR3 is 15 residues. The chain's CDR3 is CATSRGLAGQETQYF. Written as DNA, the CDR3 is TGTGCCACCAGCAGAGGACTAGCGGGACAGGAGACCCAGTACTTC.

The chain couples TRBV6-1 to TRBJ2-3; D uncertain. Germline CDR1 and CDR2: MNHNS and SASEGT. This CDR3 comprises 14 residues. Trimming removed 5 bases at V and 2 bases at J, with 11 bases between. The CDR3 is CASSRVPTTDTQYF. The CDR3 nucleotides are TGTGCCAGCAGTCGGGTACCCACCACAGATACGCAGTATTTT.

The sample holds many counts of this clonotype. A junction boundary mismatches the germline segment, possibly from a read error. The J gene is TRBJ1-6, the V gene TRBV3-1; D is ambiguous. The CDR3 spans 13 residues. CDR1 LGHDT and CDR2 YNNKEL come from the germline V gene (reference sequence). CDR3 amino acids: CASSQDWSSALHF. DNA for the CDR3: TGTGCCAGCAGCCAAGATTGGAGTTCAGCCCTCCACTTT.

This clonotype was picked up many times. V gene TRBV20-1 combines with J gene TRBJ2-7, with D unclear. Germline loops: CDR1 DFQATT, CDR2 SNEGSKA (reference sequence). The CDR3 has 11 amino acids. Deletions cut 7 bases from V and 0 bases from J, with 7 bases between. The CDR3 nucleotides are TGCAGTGTGAAGAGCTCCTACGAGCAGTACTTC. Translating it yields CSVKSSYEQYF.

In its sample, this clonotype was seen many times. The chain couples TRBV30 to TRBJ2-3; maybe TRBD2 (6 bases). The germline V gene encodes CDR1 GTSNPN and CDR2 SVGIG (reference sequence). V was clipped by 3 bases and J by 3 bases, with 13 bases between them. CDR3 length: 14 residues. The CDR3 loop is CAWSMEGKTDTQYF. The DNA for the CDR3 is TGTGCCTGGAGCATGGAGGGCAAGACAGATACGCAGTATTTT.

This clonotype has ten or more counts. The rearrangement links TRBV20-1 to TRBJ2-7, with D perhaps TRBD2 (8 bases). The CDR3 loop spans 15 amino acids. V dropped 6 bases and J dropped 3 bases, with 21 bases sitting between them. The germline V gene encodes CDR1 DFQATT and CDR2 SNEGSKA (reference sequence). The CDR3 sequence is CSANDRASGYYEQYF. The CDR3 DNA reads TGCAGTGCCAACGACAGGGCTAGCGGGTACTACGAGCAGTACTTC.

This clonotype has ten or more counts. The V gene is TRBV20-1, the J gene TRBJ1-1; D is ambiguous. V gave up 0 bases and J gave up 0 bases, with 11 bases separating them. CDR1 is DFQATT and CDR2 is SNEGSKA in the germline V gene (reference sequence). The CDR3 length is 15 residues. CDR3 sequence (DNA): TGCAGTGCTAGAGATCCGGACGGCATGAACACTGAAGCTTTCTTT. It specifies CSARDPDGMNTEAFF.